This T cell receptor beta chain was captured in a study of siplizumab effects on memory and regulatory T cells. Per germline, CDR1 LNHDA and CDR2 SQIVND (reference sequence). J lost 8 bases, V lost 4 bases, and 7 bases had no gene match. The CDR3 loop spans 14 amino acids. Remarks on this clone: The target antigen is unknown.

Sequenced by immunoSEQ multiplex PCR; TCRdb stores in-frame clones only, minus some. The sample consists of 90,000 to 120,000 clones, approximately 94% of them appearing once. Study-wide results and limits: There were only a minor fraction of alloreactive clones that mapped to unstimulated subsets. A major contribution to the alloresponse seemed to be made by naive T cells, which seemed more diverse than memory cells. Siplizumab brought about a significant reduction in alloreactive sequences traceable to unstimulated CD4+ memory cells.

The origin of this receptor is a human donor in good health. The V call is TRBV19, the J call TRBJ2-1; 8 nucleotides agree with TRBD2. The sequenced sample was Tregs sorted from blood. The CDR3 loop reads CASSTTGLADEQFF. The CDR3 nucleotides are TGTGCCAGTAGTACAACAGGACTAGCCGATGAGCAGTTCTTC.